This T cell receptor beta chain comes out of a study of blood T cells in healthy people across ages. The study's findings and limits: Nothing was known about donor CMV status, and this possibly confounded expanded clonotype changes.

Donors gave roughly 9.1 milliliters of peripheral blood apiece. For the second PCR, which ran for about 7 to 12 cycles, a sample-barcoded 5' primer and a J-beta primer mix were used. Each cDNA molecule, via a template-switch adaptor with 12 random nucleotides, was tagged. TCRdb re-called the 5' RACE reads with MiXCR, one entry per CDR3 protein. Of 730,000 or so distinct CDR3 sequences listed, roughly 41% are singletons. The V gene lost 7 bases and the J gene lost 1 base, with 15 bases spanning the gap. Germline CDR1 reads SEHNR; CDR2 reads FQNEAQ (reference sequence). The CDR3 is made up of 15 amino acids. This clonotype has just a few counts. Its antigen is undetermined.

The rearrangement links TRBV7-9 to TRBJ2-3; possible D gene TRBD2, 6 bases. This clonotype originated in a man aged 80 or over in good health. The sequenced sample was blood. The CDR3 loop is CASTGRDLRTDTQYF. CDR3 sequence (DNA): TGTGCCAGCACTGGGCGGGACCTTCGCACAGATACGCAGTATTTT.